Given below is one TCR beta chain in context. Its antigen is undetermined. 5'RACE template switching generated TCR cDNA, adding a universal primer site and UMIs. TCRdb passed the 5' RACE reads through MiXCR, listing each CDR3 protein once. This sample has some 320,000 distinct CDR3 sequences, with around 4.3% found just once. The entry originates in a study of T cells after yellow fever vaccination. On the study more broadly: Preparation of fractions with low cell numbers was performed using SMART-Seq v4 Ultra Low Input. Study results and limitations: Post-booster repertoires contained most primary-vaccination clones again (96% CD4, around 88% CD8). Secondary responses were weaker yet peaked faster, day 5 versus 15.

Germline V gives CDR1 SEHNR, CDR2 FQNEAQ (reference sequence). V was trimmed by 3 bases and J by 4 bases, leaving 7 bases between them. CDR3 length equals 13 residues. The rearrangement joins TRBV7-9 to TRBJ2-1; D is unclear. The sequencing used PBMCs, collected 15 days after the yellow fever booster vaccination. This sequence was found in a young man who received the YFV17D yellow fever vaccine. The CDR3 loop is CASSFAAYNEQFF. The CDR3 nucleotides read TGTGCCAGCAGCTTCGCTGCGTACAATGAGCAGTTCTTC.